The clone carrying this TCR beta chain was picked up a small number of times. Unique molecular identifiers were incorporated during preparation of the TCRbeta library. From the PCR reads, TCRdb called clonotypes with MiXCR, one entry per CDR3 protein. The top ten clones hold over 4.5% of a sample with roughly 220,000 distinct CDR3 sequences, approximately 9.9% of them seen once. This sample is part of a study of T-cell reconstitution after alpha-beta-depleted transplantation in children. The V and J ends lost 5 bases and 1 base respectively, with 11 bases between them. The CDR3 totals 14 residues. Germline V gives CDR1 MNHEY, CDR2 SMNVEV (reference sequence).

The TCR sequence derives from a human donor who donated a stem cell graft to a child with SCID. The input for sequencing was PBMCs from the stem cell graft donor, taken from the stem cell graft. The V gene is TRBV27, the J gene TRBJ1-1; D gene unclear. DNA for the CDR3: TGTGCCAGCAGTGGGTGGGCGGGGAACACTGAAGCTTTCTTT. Protein product: CASSGWAGNTEAFF.